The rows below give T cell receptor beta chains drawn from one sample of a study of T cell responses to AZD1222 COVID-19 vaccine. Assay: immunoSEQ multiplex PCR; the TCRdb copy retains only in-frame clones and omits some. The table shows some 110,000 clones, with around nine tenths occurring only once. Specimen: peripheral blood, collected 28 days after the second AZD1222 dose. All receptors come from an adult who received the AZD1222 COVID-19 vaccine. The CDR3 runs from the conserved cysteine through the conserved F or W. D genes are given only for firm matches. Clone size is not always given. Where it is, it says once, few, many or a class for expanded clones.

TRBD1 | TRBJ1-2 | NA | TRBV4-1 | TGCGCCAGCAGCCAAGGTCCGGGACAGGGCGATCTTATGTGGGGTGGCTACACCTTC | CASSQGPGQGDLMWGGYTF
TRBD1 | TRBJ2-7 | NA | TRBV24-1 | TGTGCCACCAGTGACCCCCGGACAGGGGTTTCCGAGCAGTACTTC | CATSDPRTGVSEQYF
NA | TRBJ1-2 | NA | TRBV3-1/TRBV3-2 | TGTGCCAGCAGCGGATCAAAAGGCTACACCTTC | CASSGSKGYTF
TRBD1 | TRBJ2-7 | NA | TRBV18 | TGTGCCAGCTCGCTCTCCGGGACAGGGACCTACGAGCAGTACTTC | CASSLSGTGTYEQYF
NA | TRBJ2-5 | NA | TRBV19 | TGTGCCAGTAATCTACGACATGGGTTTTCGGAGACCCAGTACTTC | CASNLRHGFSETQYF
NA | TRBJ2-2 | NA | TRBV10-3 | TGTGCCATCAGCATGGACATGGGGGCCGGGGAGCTGTTTTTT | CAISMDMGAGELFF
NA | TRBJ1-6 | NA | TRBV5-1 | TGCGCCAACACGAGGTGGCCGGAGAATTCACCCCTCCACTTT | CANTRWPENSPLHF
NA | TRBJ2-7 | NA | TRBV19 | TGTGCCAGTAGTTACGGGATTTCCTACGAGCAGTACTTC | CASSYGISYEQYF
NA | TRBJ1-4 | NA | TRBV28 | TGTGCCAGCAGTTCCGGCGGGGCTAAACTGTTTTTT | CASSSGGAKLFF
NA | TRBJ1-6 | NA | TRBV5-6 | TGTGCCAGCAGCTTCGGCGCGGATTATAATTCACCCCTCCACTTT | CASSFGADYNSPLHF
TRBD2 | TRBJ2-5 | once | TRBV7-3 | TGTGCCAGCAGCTCGACTAGCGGGAGGGGGGAGACCCAGTACTTC | CASSSTSGRGETQYF
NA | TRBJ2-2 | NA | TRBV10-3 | TGTGCCATCAGGGGGGGGCAGAGTAGCGCTATTGGTGACGGGGAGCTGTTTTTT | CAIRGGQSSAIGDGELFF
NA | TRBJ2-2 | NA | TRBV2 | TGTGCCAGCAGTCCGGGCCTCACCGGGGAGCTGTTTTTT | CASSPGLTGELFF
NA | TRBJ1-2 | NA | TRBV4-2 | TGTGCCAGCAGCCAAGAGCCAGGGACTAACTATGGCTACACCTTC | CASSQEPGTNYGYTF
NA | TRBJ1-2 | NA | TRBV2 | TGTGCCAGCAGTGAGGTGGGTGGCTACACCTTC | CASSEVGGYTF
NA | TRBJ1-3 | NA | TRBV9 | TGTGCCAGCAGCCTCACAGGGAGAAGTGGAAACACCATATATTTT | CASSLTGRSGNTIYF
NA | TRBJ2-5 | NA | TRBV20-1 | TGCAGTGCTAGTACGTCCAGGACCCTCGAGACCCAGTACTTC | CSASTSRTLETQYF
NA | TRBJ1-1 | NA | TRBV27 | TGTGCCAGCAGTTTAAATCCCCCCTTTGAAGCTTTCTTT | CASSLNPPFEAFF
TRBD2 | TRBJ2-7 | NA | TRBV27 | TGTGCCAGCAGTCCTATGGGACTAGCGGGGGGCCGTTCCCACGAGCAGTACTTC | CASSPMGLAGGRSHEQYF
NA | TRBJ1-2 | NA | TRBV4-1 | TGCGCCAGCAGCCAACCCCGCTCGGGGTTCAACTATGGCTACACCTTC | CASSQPRSGFNYGYTF
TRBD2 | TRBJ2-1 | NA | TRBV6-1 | TGTGCCAGCAGTGTGGGGCGACACGGACTAGCGGGGAACTACAATGAGCAGTTCTTC | CASSVGRHGLAGNYNEQFF
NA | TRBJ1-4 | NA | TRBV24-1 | TGTGCCACCAGTGACAGAGTAGATAATGAAAAACTGTTTTTT | CATSDRVDNEKLFF
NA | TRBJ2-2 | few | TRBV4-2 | TGTGCCAGCAGCCAACAACGGGACACCCCGAACACCGGGGAGCTGTTTTTT | CASSQQRDTPNTGELFF
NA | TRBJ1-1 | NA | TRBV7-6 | TGTGCCAGCAATTTAGGGGGTGGGACTGAAGCTTTCTTT | CASNLGGGTEAFF
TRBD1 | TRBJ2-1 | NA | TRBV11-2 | TGTGCCAGCAGCTTAGCCCAGGGGGCGAATGAGCAGTTCTTC | CASSLAQGANEQFF
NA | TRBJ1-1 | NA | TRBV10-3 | TGTGCCATCAGTGAAGGGAGGGGTGTGTTCTTT | CAISEGRGVFF
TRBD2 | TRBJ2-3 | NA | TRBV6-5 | TGTGCCAGCAGTTACCGTGCGGGGGACACAGATACGCAGTATTTT | CASSYRAGDTDTQYF
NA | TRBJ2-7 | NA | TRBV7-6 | TGTGCCAGCAGCTTAGCTGCGGCTTCCCACTACGAGCAGTACTTC | CASSLAAASHYEQYF